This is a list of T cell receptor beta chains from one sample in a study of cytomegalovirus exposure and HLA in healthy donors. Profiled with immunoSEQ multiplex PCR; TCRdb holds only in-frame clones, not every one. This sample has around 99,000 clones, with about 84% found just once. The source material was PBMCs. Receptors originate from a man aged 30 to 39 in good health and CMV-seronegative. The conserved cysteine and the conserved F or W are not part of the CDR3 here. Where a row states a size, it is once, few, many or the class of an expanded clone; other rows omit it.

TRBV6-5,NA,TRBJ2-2,ASSGTGGYTGELF
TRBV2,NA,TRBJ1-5,ASSRDNNQPQH
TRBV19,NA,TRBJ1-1,ASRQTGFTEAF
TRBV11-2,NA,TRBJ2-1,ASSRAGGGRNEQF
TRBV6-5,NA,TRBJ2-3,ASKILAGGADTQY
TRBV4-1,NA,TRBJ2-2,ASSLGSGSTGELF
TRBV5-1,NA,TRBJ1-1,ASSQGGMNTEAF
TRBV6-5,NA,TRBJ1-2,ASREGTGFGYT
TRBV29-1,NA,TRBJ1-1,SVEGRDSQGAEAF
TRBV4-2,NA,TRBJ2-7,ASSQGTSGGILSYEQY
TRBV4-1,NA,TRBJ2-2,ASSPTGGADTGELF
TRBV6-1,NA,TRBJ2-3,ASRPGHLGTDTQY
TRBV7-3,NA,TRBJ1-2,ASSPSGGDNYGYT
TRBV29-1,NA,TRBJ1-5,SVERQGIWGNQPQH
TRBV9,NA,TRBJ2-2,ASSPRSRSGTGELF
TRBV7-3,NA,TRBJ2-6,ASSPRSGANVLT
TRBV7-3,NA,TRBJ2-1,ASSLMGGFNEQF
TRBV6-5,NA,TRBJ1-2,ASSNPGYYGYT
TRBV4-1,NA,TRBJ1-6,ASSQEQGAYSPLH
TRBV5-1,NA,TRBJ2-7,ASAWSSSYEQY
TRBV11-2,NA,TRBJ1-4,ASSLEGAINEKLF
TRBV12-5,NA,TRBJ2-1,ASGVTGTSGYNEQF
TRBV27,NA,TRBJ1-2,ASSWGQGLYGYT
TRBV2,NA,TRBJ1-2,ASSEQGNYGYT
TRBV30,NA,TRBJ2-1,AWSVRTINEQF
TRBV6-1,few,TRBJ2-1,ASTGPTDGVGEQF
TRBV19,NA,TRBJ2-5,ASSGVEITGEETQY
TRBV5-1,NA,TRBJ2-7,ASRPTSGTYEQY
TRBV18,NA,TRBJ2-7,ASSSGQGYEQY
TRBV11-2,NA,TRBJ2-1,ASSSLREDEQF
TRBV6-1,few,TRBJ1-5,ASSEGPGLKPQH
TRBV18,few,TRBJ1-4,ASSVDLNEKLF
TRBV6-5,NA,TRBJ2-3,ASRASGSTDTQY
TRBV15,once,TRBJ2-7,ATSRKASRVDEQY
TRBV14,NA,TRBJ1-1,ASSLLQGNEAF
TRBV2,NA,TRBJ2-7,ASSEERGGH
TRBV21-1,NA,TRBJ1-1,ASSARQGVEPEAF
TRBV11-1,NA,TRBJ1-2,ASSIGGLLGGYT
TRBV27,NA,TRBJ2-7,ASGLGATLGQY
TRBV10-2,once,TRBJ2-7,ASQPSAYEQY
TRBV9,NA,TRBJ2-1,ASSVGPLNEQF
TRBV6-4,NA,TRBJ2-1,ASRDGAGGGYEQF
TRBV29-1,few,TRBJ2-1,SVDGAVSYNEQF
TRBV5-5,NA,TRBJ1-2,ASSPGGGDYGYT
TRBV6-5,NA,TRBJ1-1,ASSYPGQKYTEAF
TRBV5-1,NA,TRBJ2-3,ASSLSGKKADTQY
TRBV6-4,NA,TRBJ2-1,ASSEASGVNEQF
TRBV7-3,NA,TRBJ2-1,ASSMGLAAGSEQF
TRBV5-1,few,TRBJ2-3,ASSEGQGSTDTQY
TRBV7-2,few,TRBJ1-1,ASSRPYGDMNTEAF
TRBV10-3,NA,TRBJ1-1,AISESGQFNTEAF
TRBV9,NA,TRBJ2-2,ASSARTSGSSGELF